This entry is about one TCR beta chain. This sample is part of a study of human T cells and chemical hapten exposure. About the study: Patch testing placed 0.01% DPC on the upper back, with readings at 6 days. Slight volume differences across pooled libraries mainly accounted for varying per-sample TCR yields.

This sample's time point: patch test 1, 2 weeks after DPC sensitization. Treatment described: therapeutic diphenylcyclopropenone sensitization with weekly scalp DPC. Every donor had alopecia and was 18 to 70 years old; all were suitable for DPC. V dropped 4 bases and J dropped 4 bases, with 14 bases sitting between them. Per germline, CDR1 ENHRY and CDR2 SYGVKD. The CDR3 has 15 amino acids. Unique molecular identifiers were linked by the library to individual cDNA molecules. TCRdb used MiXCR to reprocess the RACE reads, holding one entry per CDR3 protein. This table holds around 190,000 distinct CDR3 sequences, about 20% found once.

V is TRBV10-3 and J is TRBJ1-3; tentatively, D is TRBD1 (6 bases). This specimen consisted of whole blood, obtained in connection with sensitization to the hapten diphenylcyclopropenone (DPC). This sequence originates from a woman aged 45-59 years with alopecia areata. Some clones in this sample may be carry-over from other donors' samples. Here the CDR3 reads CAISVTQGSGNTIYF. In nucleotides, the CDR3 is TGTGCCATCAGTGTTACACAGGGTTCCGGAAACACCATATATTTT.